Listed below are T cell receptor beta chains from one sample, sequenced in a study of T cells in Graves' hyperthyroidism and ophthalmopathy. Each CDR3 protein gets one entry after TCRdb re-called the multiplex PCR reads with MiXCR. Among under 400,000 distinct CDR3 sequences listed, roughly 25% were seen once. The specimen was blood. The source of these receptors is a man in his forties or fifties with Graves' hyperthyroidism. Both conserved end residues are part of each CDR3. The D gene is left open where the match is weak. The size field is filled for only some rows; it gives once, few, many or a size class.

abundance: NA
len: 14
v_gene: TRBV11-3
j_gene: TRBJ1-1
d_gene: TRBD1
CDR3aa: CASSPRDSHTEAFF
CDR3nt: TGTGCCAGCAGCCCGAGGGACAGTCACACTGAAGCTTTCTTT

abundance: few
len: 15
v_gene: TRBV3-1
j_gene: TRBJ1-1
d_gene: NA
CDR3aa: CASSQVTFGNTEAFF
CDR3nt: TGTGCCAGCAGCCAAGTGACGTTCGGGAACACTGAAGCTTTCTTT

abundance: few
len: 12
v_gene: TRBV5-1
j_gene: TRBJ2-1
d_gene: NA
CDR3aa: CASSRSPYEQFF
CDR3nt: TGCGCCAGCAGCAGGAGCCCCTATGAGCAGTTCTTC

abundance: NA
len: 15
v_gene: TRBV2
j_gene: TRBJ1-6
d_gene: TRBD1
CDR3aa: CASTSDRGSGSPLHF
CDR3nt: TGTGCCAGCACCTCAGACAGGGGAAGCGGTTCACCCCTCCACTTT

abundance: NA
len: 13
v_gene: TRBV27
j_gene: TRBJ2-7
d_gene: NA
CDR3aa: CASGPDRIYEQYF
CDR3nt: TGTGCCAGCGGCCCGGACCGAATCTACGAGCAGTACTTC

abundance: NA
len: 17
v_gene: TRBV11-3
j_gene: TRBJ2-2
d_gene: TRBD2
CDR3aa: CASSSSSGRARTGELFF
CDR3nt: TGTGCCAGCAGCTCTTCTAGCGGGAGGGCGCGTACCGGGGAGCTGTTTTTT

abundance: NA
len: 15
v_gene: TRBV2
j_gene: TRBJ2-5
d_gene: TRBD2
CDR3aa: CASSLGLAGGQTQYF
CDR3nt: TGTGCCAGCAGCCTAGGACTAGCGGGAGGGCAGACCCAGTACTTC

abundance: NA
len: 13
v_gene: TRBV19
j_gene: TRBJ2-3
d_gene: NA
CDR3aa: CASSIGGTDTQYF
CDR3nt: TGTGCCAGTAGTATAGGGGGCACAGATACGCAGTATTTT

abundance: many
len: 15
v_gene: TRBV7-9
j_gene: TRBJ2-7
d_gene: NA
CDR3aa: CASSLSEGNQYEQYF
CDR3nt: TGTGCCAGCAGCTTATCAGAGGGGAATCAGTACGAGCAGTACTTC

abundance: few
len: 14
v_gene: TRBV6-1
j_gene: TRBJ2-3
d_gene: TRBD1
CDR3aa: CASRKGALPDTQYF
CDR3nt: TGTGCCAGCAGAAAGGGGGCGCTTCCAGATACGCAGTATTTT